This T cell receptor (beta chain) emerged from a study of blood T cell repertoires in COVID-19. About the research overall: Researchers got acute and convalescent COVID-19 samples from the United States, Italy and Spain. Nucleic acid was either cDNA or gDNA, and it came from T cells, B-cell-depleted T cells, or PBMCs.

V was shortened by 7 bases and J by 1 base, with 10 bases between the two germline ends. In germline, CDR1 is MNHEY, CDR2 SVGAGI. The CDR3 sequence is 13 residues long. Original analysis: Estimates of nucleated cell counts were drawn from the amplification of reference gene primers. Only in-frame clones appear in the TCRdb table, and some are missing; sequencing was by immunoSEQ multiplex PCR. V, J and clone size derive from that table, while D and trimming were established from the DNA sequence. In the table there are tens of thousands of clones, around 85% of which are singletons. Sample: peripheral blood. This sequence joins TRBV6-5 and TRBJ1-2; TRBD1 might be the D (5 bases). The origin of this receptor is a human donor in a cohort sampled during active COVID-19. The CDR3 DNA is TGTGCCAGCACCGACGGGGGTAACTATGGCTACACCTTC. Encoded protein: CASTDGGNYGYTF.